This T cell receptor beta chain was sequenced in a study of blood T cells in healthy people across ages. The CDR3 has 16 residues. The germline CDR1 and CDR2 sequences are SGHVS and FNYEAQ. Trimming at V came to 2 bases and at J to 8 bases, leaving 8 bases not matched to a gene. The use of a sample-barcoded 5' primer and a J-beta primer mix characterized a second PCR of about 7 to 12 cycles. TCRdb independently ran MiXCR on the 5' RACE reads; one entry per CDR3 protein. The sample shows 1.5 million to 2 million distinct CDR3 sequences, 49% of them seen only once. The origin of this receptor is a woman aged 40 to 50 in good health. The V gene is TRBV7-6, the J gene TRBJ2-1, with 11 bases matching TRBD2. The specimen was blood. The CDR3 loop is CASSLTSGGLLDEQFF. The CDR3 DNA sequence: TGTGCCAGCAGCTTAACTAGCGGGGGCCTCTTGGATGAGCAGTTCTTC.